This record covers a single T cell receptor (beta chain). MiXCR, applied by TCRdb to the RT-PCR reads, yields one record per CDR3 protein. This sample has approximately 160,000 distinct CDR3 sequences; 30% occur once, and the top ten carry about 3.3%. These data originate in a study of patients and donors after allogeneic stem cell transplantation. Germline V lookup: CDR1 SNHLY, CDR2 FYNNEI. The CDR3 is 15 amino acids. The ends lost 1 base at V and 3 bases at J; junction bases unmatched: 3. The sequencing input was blood, either unsorted or a sorted T cell fraction (not recorded which). This chain uses TRBV2 with TRBJ2-5, with 9 bases aligning to TRBD1. The origin of this receptor is a human donor who was either an allogeneic HSCT recipient or a stem cell or donor lymphocyte infusion donor (not recorded which). It is not recorded whose cells these are; they may come from a transplant donor. The DNA of the CDR3 is TGTGCCAGCAGTGAAGGCAGGGACAGGGAAGAGACCCAGTACTTC. Protein sequence: CASSEGRDREETQYF.